This is a list of T cell receptor beta chains from one sample in a study of cytomegalovirus exposure and HLA in healthy donors. TCRdb's table, derived via immunoSEQ multiplex PCR, lists solely in-frame clones and lacks some. This sample has over 85,000 clones, with roughly 90% found just once. The sequenced sample was PBMCs. These receptors all come from a woman between 18 and 30 years old in good health and CMV-seronegative. CDR3s include the opening cysteine and the closing phenylalanine or tryptophan. The D gene is left open where the match is weak. Rows give clone size only sometimes, using once, few, many, or a class for an expanded clone.

CDR3nt: TGTGCCAGCAGTTTCCGAGTTTTGTGGGGCGCGGACACCGGGGAGCTGTTTTTT
CDR3aa: CASSFRVLWGADTGELFF
d_gene: -
j_gene: TRBJ2-2
abundance: -
v_gene: TRBV27

CDR3nt: TGTGCCAGCAGTTTGACTGCCAGAGCTGAGCAGTTCTTC
CDR3aa: CASSLTARAEQFF
d_gene: -
j_gene: TRBJ2-1
abundance: -
v_gene: TRBV28

CDR3nt: TGTGCCAGCAGCCAGGGAGGGTTGGCTAATTCACCCCTCCACTTT
CDR3aa: CASSQGGLANSPLHF
d_gene: -
j_gene: TRBJ1-6
abundance: -
v_gene: TRBV4-2

CDR3nt: TGTGCCAGCAGACACACAGATAACTATGGCTACACCTTC
CDR3aa: CASRHTDNYGYTF
d_gene: -
j_gene: TRBJ1-2
abundance: -
v_gene: TRBV9

CDR3nt: TGTGCCAGCAGCACAATGAGAGATTACTCCTACAATGAGCAGTTCTTC
CDR3aa: CASSTMRDYSYNEQFF
d_gene: -
j_gene: TRBJ2-1
abundance: -
v_gene: TRBV21-1

CDR3nt: TGTGCCAGCAGCCGGGACAGGCTCTACGAGCAGTACTTC
CDR3aa: CASSRDRLYEQYF
d_gene: TRBD1
j_gene: TRBJ2-7
abundance: -
v_gene: TRBV11-2

CDR3nt: TGTGCCAGCAGCAAAGGGCGGGATTTAGGGACCCAGTACTTC
CDR3aa: CASSKGRDLGTQYF
d_gene: -
j_gene: TRBJ2-5
abundance: -
v_gene: TRBV21-1

CDR3nt: TGCGCCAGCAGCCCCCTGCTGGGCGGGGCCAACGTCCTGACTTTC
CDR3aa: CASSPLLGGANVLTF
d_gene: -
j_gene: TRBJ2-6
abundance: -
v_gene: TRBV5-1

CDR3nt: TGTGCCAGCAGCGGAATACAGGGGGGAACTGAAGCTTTCTTT
CDR3aa: CASSGIQGGTEAFF
d_gene: TRBD1
j_gene: TRBJ1-1
abundance: -
v_gene: TRBV2

CDR3nt: TGTGCCAGCAGCTTGGGGGGCTCTAGTTACAATGAGCAGTTCTTC
CDR3aa: CASSLGGSSYNEQFF
d_gene: -
j_gene: TRBJ2-1
abundance: -
v_gene: TRBV5-6

CDR3nt: TGTGCCAATAGACAGGGGGCTTGGACTGAAGCTTTCTTT
CDR3aa: CANRQGAWTEAFF
d_gene: TRBD1
j_gene: TRBJ1-1
abundance: -
v_gene: TRBV2

CDR3nt: TGCGCCAGCAGCCTCGGACAGGGACGGGAGACCCAGTACTTC
CDR3aa: CASSLGQGRETQYF
d_gene: TRBD1
j_gene: TRBJ2-5
abundance: -
v_gene: TRBV5-1

CDR3nt: TGTGCCAGCAGTCCCCGCCAGGGGGATACTGAAGCTTTCTTT
CDR3aa: CASSPRQGDTEAFF
d_gene: TRBD1
j_gene: TRBJ1-1
abundance: few
v_gene: TRBV27

CDR3nt: TGTGCCAGCAGGACGGACAGCACCTACGAGCAGTACTTC
CDR3aa: CASRTDSTYEQYF
d_gene: -
j_gene: TRBJ2-7
abundance: -
v_gene: TRBV6-5

CDR3nt: TGCGCCAGCAGCTCGGGACAGGGACAGATTAACTATGGCTACACCTTC
CDR3aa: CASSSGQGQINYGYTF
d_gene: TRBD1
j_gene: TRBJ1-2
abundance: once
v_gene: TRBV5-1

CDR3nt: TGTGCCAGCAGTGAGGGATACGAGCAGTACTTC
CDR3aa: CASSEGYEQYF
d_gene: -
j_gene: TRBJ2-7
abundance: -
v_gene: TRBV28

CDR3nt: TGTGCTAGCAGCTTAGCGGCAGGGGGCTACGAGCAGTACTTC
CDR3aa: CASSLAAGGYEQYF
d_gene: -
j_gene: TRBJ2-7
abundance: -
v_gene: TRBV7-7

CDR3nt: TGTGCCAGCAGCCTCAAACAGGGGGCTCGCGAGCAGTACTTC
CDR3aa: CASSLKQGAREQYF
d_gene: TRBD1
j_gene: TRBJ2-7
abundance: -
v_gene: TRBV5-4

CDR3nt: TGCGCCAGCAGCCAGGCCGGGGGACAGGCCGGCTCACCCCTCCACTTT
CDR3aa: CASSQAGGQAGSPLHF
d_gene: TRBD1
j_gene: TRBJ1-6
abundance: -
v_gene: TRBV4-1

CDR3nt: TGTGCTAGCCGACCCACCATGGACAGCTTGAACACTGAAGCTTTCTTT
CDR3aa: CASRPTMDSLNTEAFF
d_gene: -
j_gene: TRBJ1-1
abundance: -
v_gene: TRBV12-5

CDR3nt: TGTGCCAGCAGAAGACAGGGGGTAAGGTATGGCTACACCTTC
CDR3aa: CASRRQGVRYGYTF
d_gene: TRBD1
j_gene: TRBJ1-2
abundance: -
v_gene: TRBV11-3

CDR3nt: TGTGCCAGCAGCTTATATAGCGGGAGGGCCTACGAGCAGTACTTC
CDR3aa: CASSLYSGRAYEQYF
d_gene: TRBD2
j_gene: TRBJ2-7
abundance: -
v_gene: TRBV7-3

CDR3nt: TGCGCCAGCAGCTTGGGGGGAGAGGGCAATCAGCCCCAGCATTTT
CDR3aa: CASSLGGEGNQPQHF
d_gene: -
j_gene: TRBJ1-5
abundance: -
v_gene: TRBV5-1

CDR3nt: TGTGCCAGCAGCAAGGACACCAATCAGCCCCAGCATTTT
CDR3aa: CASSKDTNQPQHF
d_gene: -
j_gene: TRBJ1-5
abundance: -
v_gene: TRBV5-4

CDR3nt: TGTGCCAGCAGCTTAGGGACAGGGGGGCATCAGCCCCAGCATTTT
CDR3aa: CASSLGTGGHQPQHF
d_gene: TRBD1
j_gene: TRBJ1-5
abundance: -
v_gene: TRBV7-2

CDR3nt: TGTGCCAGCAGTGATATGACAGGGTATCAAGAATTT
CDR3aa: CASSDMTGYQEF
d_gene: TRBD1
j_gene: TRBJ2-3
abundance: -
v_gene: TRBV6-1

CDR3nt: TGTGCCAGTAGTTTCAACCCTCGACTAGCGGCTCACAATGAGCAGTTCTTC
CDR3aa: CASSFNPRLAAHNEQFF
d_gene: TRBD2
j_gene: TRBJ2-1
abundance: -
v_gene: TRBV19

CDR3nt: TGCGCCAGCAGTCTGACGAGGGGGCAGACTTTCTTT
CDR3aa: CASSLTRGQTFF
d_gene: TRBD1
j_gene: TRBJ1-1
abundance: -
v_gene: TRBV5-1

CDR3nt: TGCGCCAGCAAAAAAAACACGGGACTGGCCTACGAGCAGTACTTC
CDR3aa: CASKKNTGLAYEQYF
d_gene: -
j_gene: TRBJ2-7
abundance: once
v_gene: TRBV10-2

CDR3nt: TGTGCCAGTAAATGGGGAGGCAGCAATCAGCCCCAGCATTTT
CDR3aa: CASKWGGSNQPQHF
d_gene: -
j_gene: TRBJ1-5
abundance: -
v_gene: TRBV19

CDR3nt: TGTGCCAGCAGTTTCACAGAAGCTTTCTTT
CDR3aa: CASSFTEAFF
d_gene: -
j_gene: TRBJ1-1
abundance: -
v_gene: TRBV27

CDR3nt: TGTGCCAGCAGTGACTCGACAAGCAATGAGCAGTTCTTC
CDR3aa: CASSDSTSNEQFF
d_gene: -
j_gene: TRBJ2-1
abundance: -
v_gene: TRBV6-4

CDR3nt: TGTGCCAGCAGTTTGTCCAGATTAAGCAATCAGCCCCAGCATTTT
CDR3aa: CASSLSRLSNQPQHF
d_gene: -
j_gene: TRBJ1-5
abundance: -
v_gene: TRBV27

CDR3nt: TGTGCCAGCAGCTTGTTGGCGGAGTCCTACGAGCAGTACTTC
CDR3aa: CASSLLAESYEQYF
d_gene: -
j_gene: TRBJ2-7
abundance: -
v_gene: TRBV5-6

CDR3nt: TGTGCCAGTAGTATAGACTTAACCGGGACATCTAAGTACTTC
CDR3aa: CASSIDLTGTSKYF
d_gene: -
j_gene: TRBJ2-7
abundance: -
v_gene: TRBV19

CDR3nt: TGTGCCAGCGAGGGGACTAGCTACGAGCAGTACTTC
CDR3aa: CASEGTSYEQYF
d_gene: TRBD2
j_gene: TRBJ2-7
abundance: -
v_gene: TRBV28

CDR3nt: TGTGCCAGCAGTTACCCCGTCCGGACAGTTCAAGAGACCCAGTACTTC
CDR3aa: CASSYPVRTVQETQYF
d_gene: -
j_gene: TRBJ2-5
abundance: -
v_gene: TRBV6-7

CDR3nt: TGTGCCAGCAGCCCCAGGGCTGGGGCCAACGTCCTGACTTTC
CDR3aa: CASSPRAGANVLTF
d_gene: -
j_gene: TRBJ2-6
abundance: -
v_gene: TRBV7-9

CDR3nt: TGTGCCAGCAGTGAGAAAGGGACAGGAAACTATGGCTACACCTTC
CDR3aa: CASSEKGTGNYGYTF
d_gene: TRBD1
j_gene: TRBJ1-2
abundance: -
v_gene: TRBV6-6

CDR3nt: TGTGCCAGCAGTGAGGCGGGCGGCACAGATACGCAGTATTTT
CDR3aa: CASSEAGGTDTQYF
d_gene: -
j_gene: TRBJ2-3
abundance: -
v_gene: TRBV6-4

CDR3nt: TGCGCCAGCAGCTTGGGCCTTAGCTCCTACAATGAGCAGTTCTTC
CDR3aa: CASSLGLSSYNEQFF
d_gene: -
j_gene: TRBJ2-1
abundance: -
v_gene: TRBV5-1

CDR3nt: TGCGCCAGCAGCCAAGATTGGACTGGCAATGAGCAGTTCTTC
CDR3aa: CASSQDWTGNEQFF
d_gene: -
j_gene: TRBJ2-1
abundance: -
v_gene: TRBV4-3

CDR3nt: TGTGCCTCCACCGGGACAGCCCCATCCAATGAGCAGTTCTTC
CDR3aa: CASTGTAPSNEQFF
d_gene: TRBD1
j_gene: TRBJ2-1
abundance: -
v_gene: TRBV10-3

CDR3nt: TGTGCCAGCAGTGAAGAGGGGGCCAACTCCTACGAGCAGTACTTC
CDR3aa: CASSEEGANSYEQYF
d_gene: TRBD1
j_gene: TRBJ2-7
abundance: -
v_gene: TRBV6-1

CDR3nt: TGTGCCAGCAGCCAAGATCCGGGTTCTATCACAGATACGCAGTATTTT
CDR3aa: CASSQDPGSITDTQYF
d_gene: -
j_gene: TRBJ2-3
abundance: -
v_gene: TRBV4-2

CDR3nt: TGTGCCAGCAGCTTAGCGGGACTAGCGGACTCCTACGAGCAGTACTTC
CDR3aa: CASSLAGLADSYEQYF
d_gene: TRBD2
j_gene: TRBJ2-7
abundance: -
v_gene: TRBV7-9

CDR3nt: TGCGCCAGCAGCTTGGCCTGGGCTAGCGAGGGGACCCAGTACTTC
CDR3aa: CASSLAWASEGTQYF
d_gene: -
j_gene: TRBJ2-5
abundance: -
v_gene: TRBV5-1

CDR3nt: TGTGCCATCGAAACGGGGGGGCGACGAAGTGAGCAGTTCTTC
CDR3aa: CAIETGGRRSEQFF
d_gene: TRBD2
j_gene: TRBJ2-1
abundance: -
v_gene: TRBV5-4

CDR3nt: TGTGCCAGCAGCTCGTTCGGCTACGAGCAGTACTTC
CDR3aa: CASSSFGYEQYF
d_gene: -
j_gene: TRBJ2-7
abundance: -
v_gene: TRBV7-2

CDR3nt: TGTGCCAGCATCCGCCAGGGGACCCAAGAGACCCAGTACTTC
CDR3aa: CASIRQGTQETQYF
d_gene: -
j_gene: TRBJ2-5
abundance: -
v_gene: TRBV5-6

CDR3nt: TGTGCCAGCAGCTTCGTCCGCAATCAGCCCCAGCATTTT
CDR3aa: CASSFVRNQPQHF
d_gene: -
j_gene: TRBJ1-5
abundance: -
v_gene: TRBV7-2

CDR3nt: TGTGCCTGGATAGGGGGCACTGAAGCTTTCTTT
CDR3aa: CAWIGGTEAFF
d_gene: -
j_gene: TRBJ1-1
abundance: -
v_gene: TRBV30

CDR3nt: TGTGCCAGCAGCGCTCGGGGTTTCGCCTACGAGCAGTACTTC
CDR3aa: CASSARGFAYEQYF
d_gene: -
j_gene: TRBJ2-7
abundance: -
v_gene: TRBV6-5

CDR3nt: TGCAGCGTTATCAGGACTGAAGCTTTCTTT
CDR3aa: CSVIRTEAFF
d_gene: -
j_gene: TRBJ1-1
abundance: -
v_gene: TRBV29-1

CDR3nt: TGTGCCAGCAGCTTAATATGGAGTGGGGGGGGGCCGAAGGAGCAGTACTTC
CDR3aa: CASSLIWSGGGPKEQYF
d_gene: -
j_gene: TRBJ2-7
abundance: once
v_gene: TRBV7-2

CDR3nt: TGTGCCAGCACTCGGGGTTCCCATGGCTACACCTTC
CDR3aa: CASTRGSHGYTF
d_gene: -
j_gene: TRBJ1-2
abundance: -
v_gene: TRBV6-6

CDR3nt: TGTGCCAGCAGCGTAAGAAGCCTAGCGGGGGTCACAGATACGCAGTATTTT
CDR3aa: CASSVRSLAGVTDTQYF
d_gene: TRBD2
j_gene: TRBJ2-3
abundance: once
v_gene: TRBV9

CDR3nt: TGCGCCAGCAGCCGATCAGGTTCTTTTTCAGAAATCACAGATACGCAGTATTTT
CDR3aa: CASSRSGSFSEITDTQYF
d_gene: -
j_gene: TRBJ2-3
abundance: -
v_gene: TRBV4-3

CDR3nt: TGCGCCAGCAGCCAAGAGCGGGGGGAGACCCAGTACTTC
CDR3aa: CASSQERGETQYF
d_gene: TRBD2
j_gene: TRBJ2-5
abundance: -
v_gene: TRBV4-3